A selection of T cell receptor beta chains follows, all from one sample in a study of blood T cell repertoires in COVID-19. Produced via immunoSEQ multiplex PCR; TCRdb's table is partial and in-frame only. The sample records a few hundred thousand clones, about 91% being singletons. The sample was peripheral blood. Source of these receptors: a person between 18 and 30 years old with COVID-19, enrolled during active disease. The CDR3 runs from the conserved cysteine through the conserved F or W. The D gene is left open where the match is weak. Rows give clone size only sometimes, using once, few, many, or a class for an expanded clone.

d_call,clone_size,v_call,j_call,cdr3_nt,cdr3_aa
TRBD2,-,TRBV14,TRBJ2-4,TGTGCCAGCAGCCAAGATCTAGCGGAAAACATTCAGTACTTC,CASSQDLAENIQYF
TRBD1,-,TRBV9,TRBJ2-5,TGTGCCAGCAGCGTAACTACAGGGGGCGGTCGGGAGACCCAGTACTTC,CASSVTTGGGRETQYF
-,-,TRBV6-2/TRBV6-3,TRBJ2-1,TGTGCCAGCAGTTACCGTTTGGACTCTCATGAGCAGTTCTTC,CASSYRLDSHEQFF
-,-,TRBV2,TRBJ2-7,TGTGCCAGCAGTGAGGCACACCCGTCGAACGAGCAGTACTTC,CASSEAHPSNEQYF
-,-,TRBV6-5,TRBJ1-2,TGTGCCAGCAGGGGGACCGAAGGGAGGGATGGCTACACCTTC,CASRGTEGRDGYTF
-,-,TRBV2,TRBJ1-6,TGTGCCAGCAGTGACAGGGGCAATTCACCCCTCCACTTT,CASSDRGNSPLHF
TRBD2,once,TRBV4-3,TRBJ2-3,TGCGCCAGCAGCCAAGTGGGGCGGGAGGGAACAGATACGCAGTATTTT,CASSQVGREGTDTQYF
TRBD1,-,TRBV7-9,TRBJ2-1,TGTGCCAGCAGCTTAGCCGGGACAGGGTCGATCTTC,CASSLAGTGSIF
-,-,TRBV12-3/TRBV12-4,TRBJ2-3,TGTGCCAGCAGTTTAGCGCCGAGTGAGCAGTATTTT,CASSLAPSEQYF
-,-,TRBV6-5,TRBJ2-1,TGTGCCAGCAGTTCCTCCCCGGGTCCGCAGTTCTTC,CASSSSPGPQFF
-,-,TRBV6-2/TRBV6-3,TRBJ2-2,TGTGCCAGCAGTTACAGGCTAGCCCCCGGGGAGCTGTTTTTT,CASSYRLAPGELFF
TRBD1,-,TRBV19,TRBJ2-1,TGTGCCAGTAGACAGGGGTTTGAGCAGTTCTTC,CASRQGFEQFF
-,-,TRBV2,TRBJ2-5,TGTGCCAGCAGTGAAATGGGGGCAGAGGAGACCCAGTACTTC,CASSEMGAEETQYF
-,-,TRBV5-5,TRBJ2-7,TGTGCCAGCAGCTTTTACGAGAGCTCCTACGAGCAGTACTTC,CASSFYESSYEQYF
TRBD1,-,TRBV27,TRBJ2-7,TGTGCCAGCAGCCTCACAGGGGGGTTTTACGAGCAGTACTTC,CASSLTGGFYEQYF
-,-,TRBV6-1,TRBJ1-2,TGTGCCAGCAGTGACCGGCGACGGGGAGGCTACACCTTC,CASSDRRRGGYTF
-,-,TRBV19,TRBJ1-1,TGTGCCAGTACTCACGGGACAGAAGCTTTCTTT,CASTHGTEAFF
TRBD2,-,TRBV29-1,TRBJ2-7,TGCAGCGTCGGGACTAGCGGGATGTACGAGCAGTACTTC,CSVGTSGMYEQYF
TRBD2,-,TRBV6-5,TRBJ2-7,TGTGCCAGCAGTTACACGGCGGGAGGGCCTGGCGAGCAGTACTTC,CASSYTAGGPGEQYF
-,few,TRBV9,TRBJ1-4,TGTGCCAGCAGCGTAACCCCGGGAGTTAATGAAAAACTGTTTTTT,CASSVTPGVNEKLFF
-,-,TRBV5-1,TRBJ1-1,TGCGCCAGCAGCTCAGGGTGGAACACTGAAGCTTTCTTT,CASSSGWNTEAFF
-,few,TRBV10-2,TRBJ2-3,TGCGCCAGCAGTCGAGCGAGTAGCACAGATACGCAGTATTTT,CASSRASSTDTQYF
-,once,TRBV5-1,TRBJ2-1,TGCGCCAGCAGCTTGGGGTCAGGGTCCTACAATGAGCAGTTCTTC,CASSLGSGSYNEQFF
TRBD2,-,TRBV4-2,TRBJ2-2,TGTGCCAGCAGCCAAGATCGGGGGGTCACCGGGGAGCTGTTTTTT,CASSQDRGVTGELFF
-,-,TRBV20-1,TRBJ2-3,TGCAGTGCTCGTGGGAGAGGGACAGATACGCAGTATTTT,CSARGRGTDTQYF
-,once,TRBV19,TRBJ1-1,TGTGCCAGTAACCCGGGGGGGGTCACCGGGGCTTTCTTT,CASNPGGVTGAFF
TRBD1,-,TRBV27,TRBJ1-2,TGTGCCAGCAGACGGGACAGCTACTATGGCTACACCTTC,CASRRDSYYGYTF
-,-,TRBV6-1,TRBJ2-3,TGTGCCAGCAGTGAAGAGGGGAGGAGAGATACGCAGTATTTT,CASSEEGRRDTQYF
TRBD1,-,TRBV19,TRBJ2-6,TGTGCCAGTAGTTCTAGACAGGGATCCAACTCTGGGGCCAACGTCCTGACTTTC,CASSSRQGSNSGANVLTF
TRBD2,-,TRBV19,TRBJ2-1,TGTGCCAGTAGTAGCGGACTAGCGGGACAGCAGTTCTTC,CASSSGLAGQQFF
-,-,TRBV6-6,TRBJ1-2,TGTGCCAGCCTTCTGCACCTGCAATCGGGCTATGGCTACACCTTC,CASLLHLQSGYGYTF
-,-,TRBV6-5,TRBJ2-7,TGTGCCAGCAGCCCGGGCGATACTAGCATCGAGCAGTACTTC,CASSPGDTSIEQYF
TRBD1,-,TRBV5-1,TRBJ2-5,TGCGCCAGCAGCTTGGATGGGACAGGGGAAGAGACCCAGTACTTC,CASSLDGTGEETQYF
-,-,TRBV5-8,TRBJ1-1,TGTGCCAGCAGCTGGAATCTTCGGAGGAACACTGAAGCTTTCTTT,CASSWNLRRNTEAFF
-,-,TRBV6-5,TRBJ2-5,TGTGCCAGCAGTTACCCGTACGGGGAGACCCAGTACTTC,CASSYPYGETQYF
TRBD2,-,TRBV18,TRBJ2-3,TGTGCCAGCTCCCGCAACCCGGGAGGCCTTGGGGATACGCAGTATTTT,CASSRNPGGLGDTQYF
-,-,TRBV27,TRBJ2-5,TGTGCCAGCAGTTTATCGTACGCTAGCAACGGGGCCCAGTACTTC,CASSLSYASNGAQYF
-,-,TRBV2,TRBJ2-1,TGTGCCAGCACCCGGACTACCTCCTACAATGAGCAGTTCTTC,CASTRTTSYNEQFF
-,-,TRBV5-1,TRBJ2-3,TGCGCCAGCAGCCTGTTTGATTTGTCCACGGGTACAGATACGCAGTATTTT,CASSLFDLSTGTDTQYF
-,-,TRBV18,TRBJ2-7,TGTGCCAGCTCACCAAGTGCAGAAAGCTACGAGCAGTACTTC,CASSPSAESYEQYF
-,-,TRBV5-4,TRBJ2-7,TGTGCCAGCAGCTTGACTAGCAGCTCCTACGAGCAGTACTTC,CASSLTSSSYEQYF
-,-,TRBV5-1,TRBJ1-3,TGCGCCAGCTCCCCCCAGGGCCCGTTTGGAAACACCATATATTTT,CASSPQGPFGNTIYF
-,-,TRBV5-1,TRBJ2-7,TGCGCCAGCAGGTTGGACAGCTCCCACGAGCAGTACTTC,CASRLDSSHEQYF
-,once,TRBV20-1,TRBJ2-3,TGCAGTGCTAGCCGGACAGATACGCAGTATTTT,CSASRTDTQYF
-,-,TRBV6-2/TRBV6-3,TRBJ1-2,TGTGCCAGCAGTCGTCCGGACACTCCCTATGGCTACACCTTC,CASSRPDTPYGYTF
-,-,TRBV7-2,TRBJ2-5,TGTGCCAGCAACTGGGGAGGGACCCAGTACTTC,CASNWGGTQYF
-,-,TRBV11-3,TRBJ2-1,TGTGCCAGCAGCTTAGATAGCGATGAGCAGTTCTTC,CASSLDSDEQFF
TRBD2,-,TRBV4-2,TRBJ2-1,TGTGCCAGCAGCCAAGGAGCGGGAGTTTATGAGCAGTTCTTC,CASSQGAGVYEQFF
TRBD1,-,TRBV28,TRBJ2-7,TGTGCCAGCAGCTATACAGGGGGCAACTACGAGCAGTACTTC,CASSYTGGNYEQYF
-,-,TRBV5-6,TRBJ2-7,TGTGCCAGCAGCGGAAACGGGGGTGAGCAGTACTTC,CASSGNGGEQYF
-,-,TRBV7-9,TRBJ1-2,TGTGCCAGCACCCGGGGGGATTATGGCTACACCTTC,CASTRGDYGYTF
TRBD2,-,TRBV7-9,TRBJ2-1,TGTGCCAGCAGCGGGCCTAGCGGTTACAATGAGCAGTTCTTC,CASSGPSGYNEQFF
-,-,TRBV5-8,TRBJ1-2,TGTGCCAGCAGCTTGGGGGGTTTTGGAGGCTATGGCTACACCTTC,CASSLGGFGGYGYTF
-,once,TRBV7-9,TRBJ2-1,TGTGCCAGCAGCTTCGGAGAGAGGAATGAGCAGTTCTTC,CASSFGERNEQFF
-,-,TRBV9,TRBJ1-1,TGTGCCAGCAGCGTAGGCCCTGAGGACACTGAAGCTTTCTTT,CASSVGPEDTEAFF